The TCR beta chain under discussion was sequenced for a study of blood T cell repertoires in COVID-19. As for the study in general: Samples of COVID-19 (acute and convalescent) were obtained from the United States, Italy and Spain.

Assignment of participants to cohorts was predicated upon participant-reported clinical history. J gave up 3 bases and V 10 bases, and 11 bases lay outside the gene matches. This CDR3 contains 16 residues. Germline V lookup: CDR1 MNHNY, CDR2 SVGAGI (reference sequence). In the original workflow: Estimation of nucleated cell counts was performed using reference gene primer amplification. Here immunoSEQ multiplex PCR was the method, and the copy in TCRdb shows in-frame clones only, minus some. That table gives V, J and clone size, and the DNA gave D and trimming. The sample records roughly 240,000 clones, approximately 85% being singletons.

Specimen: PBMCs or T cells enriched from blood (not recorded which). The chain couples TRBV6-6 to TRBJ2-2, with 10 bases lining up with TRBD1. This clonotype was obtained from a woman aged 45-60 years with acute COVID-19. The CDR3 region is CATHIGTGADTGELFF. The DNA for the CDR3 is TGTGCCACCCATATAGGGACAGGGGCGGACACCGGGGAGCTGTTTTTT.